The present entry profiles one T cell receptor beta chain with its context. Its specificity is not known. TRB rearrangements spanning V, D and J were amplified using mixed TRB-A/B primers. TCRdb processed the multiplex PCR reads anew with MiXCR; each CDR3 protein has one entry. This repertoire shows 2,500 or so distinct CDR3 sequences, roughly 65% found once; its top ten account for 67%. The data are from a study of T cell repertoires in aging, cancer and after chemotherapy. Amplification of TCR beta used genomic DNA extracted from peripheral blood. Study-wide findings and caveats: Rebound thymic output was suggested by rising median generation probability during chemotherapy in each cancer cohort. In hematological cancer patients, infiltrated lymphoid organs may have impaired thymic emigration or peripheral T cell expansion. Compared with age-matched healthy donors, untreated hematological or solid cancer patients showed higher blood TCR clonality.

The junction had 4 bases not matched to a gene; V was cut back by 6 bases and J by 8 bases. Germline-derived CDR1 and CDR2 are MNHEY and SMNVEV (reference sequence). This CDR3 has 13 residues. The J gene is TRBJ2-2, the V gene TRBV27, with 9 nucleotides matching TRBD2. The source is a human donor with a blood cancer. Sequenced input: blood. The CDR3 region has the DNA TGTGCCAGCAGGCGGGAGGGCATAGGGGAGCTGTTTTTT. It specifies CASRREGIGELFF.